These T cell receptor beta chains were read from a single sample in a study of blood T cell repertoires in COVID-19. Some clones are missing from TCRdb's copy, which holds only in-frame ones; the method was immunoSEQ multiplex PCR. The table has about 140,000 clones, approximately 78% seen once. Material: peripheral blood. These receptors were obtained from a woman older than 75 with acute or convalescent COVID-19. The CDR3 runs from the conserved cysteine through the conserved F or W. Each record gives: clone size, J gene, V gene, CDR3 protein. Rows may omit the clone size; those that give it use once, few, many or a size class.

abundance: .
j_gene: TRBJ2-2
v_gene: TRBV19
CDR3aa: CASSKKGTSGNTGELFF

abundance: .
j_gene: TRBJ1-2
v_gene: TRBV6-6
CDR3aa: CASNAAPDRVDGYTF

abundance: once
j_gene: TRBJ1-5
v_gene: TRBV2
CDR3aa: CASSETRSNQPQHF

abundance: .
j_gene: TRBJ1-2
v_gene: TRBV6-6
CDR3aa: CASNPTGTYGYTF

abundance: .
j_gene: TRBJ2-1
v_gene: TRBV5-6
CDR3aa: CASSLGSSYNEQFF

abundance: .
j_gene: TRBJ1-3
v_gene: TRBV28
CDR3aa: CASSLWTDGNTIYF

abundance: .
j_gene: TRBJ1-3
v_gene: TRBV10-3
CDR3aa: CAISQGTGSRNTIYF

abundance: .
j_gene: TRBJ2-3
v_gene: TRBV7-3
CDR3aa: CASSRPSPGADTQYF

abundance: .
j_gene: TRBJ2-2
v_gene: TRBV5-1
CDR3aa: CASSPKLVAGGGELFF

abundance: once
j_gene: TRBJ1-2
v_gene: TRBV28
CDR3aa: CASSQKASGQTNYGYTF

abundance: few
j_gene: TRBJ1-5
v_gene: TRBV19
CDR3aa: CASSIGGGGQPQHF

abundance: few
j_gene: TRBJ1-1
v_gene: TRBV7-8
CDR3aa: CASSFPDRTGGDGEAFF

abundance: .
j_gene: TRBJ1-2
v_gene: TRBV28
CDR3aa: CASRSPGQGIWLEYYGYTF

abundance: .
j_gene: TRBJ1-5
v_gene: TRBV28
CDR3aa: CASSSTGDQPQHF

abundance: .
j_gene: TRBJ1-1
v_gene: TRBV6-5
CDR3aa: CASKSNTEAFF